This T cell receptor (beta chain) derives from a study of CD8 T cells in ankylosing spondylitis. Regarding the study as a whole: In the blood and synovial fluid of reactive arthritis, some motif variants had been previously reported.

In this sample, this clonotype turned up a few times. Antigen unknown. There are 15 residues in the CDR3. The V end was cut by 1 base, the J end by 4 bases, with 16 bases between. Germline CDR1 and CDR2: DFQATT and SNEGSKA (reference sequence). TCRdb reanalysed the 5' RACE reads using MiXCR and keeps one entry per CDR3 protein. This sample carries almost 250,000 distinct CDR3 sequences, approximately 30% of them seen once, and the ten largest clones take about 4.2%. Material for sequencing was blood, either unsorted or a sorted T cell fraction (not recorded which). The clonotype was recovered from a male donor with ankylosing spondylitis or in good health (not recorded which). The chain couples TRBV20-1 to TRBJ2-5; the D gene is possibly TRBD2 (7 bases). The CDR3 loop is CSARVWGGAVETQYF. CDR3 sequence (DNA): TGCAGTGCTAGAGTTTGGGGGGGGGCAGTAGAGACCCAGTACTTC.